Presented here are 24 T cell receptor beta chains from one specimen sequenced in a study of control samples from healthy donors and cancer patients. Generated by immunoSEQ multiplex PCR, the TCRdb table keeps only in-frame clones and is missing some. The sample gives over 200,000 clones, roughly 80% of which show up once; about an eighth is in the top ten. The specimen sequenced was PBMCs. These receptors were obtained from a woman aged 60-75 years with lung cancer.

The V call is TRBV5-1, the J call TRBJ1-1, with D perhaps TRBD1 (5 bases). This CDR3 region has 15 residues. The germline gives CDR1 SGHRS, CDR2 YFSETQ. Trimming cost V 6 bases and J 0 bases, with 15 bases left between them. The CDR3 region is CASKEGPALNTEAFF. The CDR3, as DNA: TGCGCCAGCAAGGAGGGGCCAGCTCTGAACACTGAAGCTTTCTTT.

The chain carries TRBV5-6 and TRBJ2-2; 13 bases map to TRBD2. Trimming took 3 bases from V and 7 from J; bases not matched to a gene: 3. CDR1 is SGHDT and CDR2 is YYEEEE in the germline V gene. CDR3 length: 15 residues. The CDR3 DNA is TGTGCCAGCAGCTGGGGACTAGCGGGGATCGGGGAGCTGTTTTTT. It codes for CASSWGLAGIGELFF.

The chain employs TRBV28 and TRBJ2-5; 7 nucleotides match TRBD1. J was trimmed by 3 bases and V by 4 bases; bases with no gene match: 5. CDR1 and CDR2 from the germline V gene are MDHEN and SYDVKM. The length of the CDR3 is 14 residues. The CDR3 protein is CASSSPDRKETQYF. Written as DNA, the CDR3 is TGTGCCAGCAGTTCGCCGGACAGGAAAGAGACCCAGTACTTC.

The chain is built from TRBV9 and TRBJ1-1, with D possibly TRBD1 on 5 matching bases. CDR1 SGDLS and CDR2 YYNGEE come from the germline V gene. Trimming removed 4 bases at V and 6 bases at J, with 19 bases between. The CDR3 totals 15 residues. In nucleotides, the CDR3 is TGTGCCAGCAGCCCCCAGACGGGACCGCTCGCTGAAGCTTTCTTT. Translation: CASSPQTGPLAEAFF.

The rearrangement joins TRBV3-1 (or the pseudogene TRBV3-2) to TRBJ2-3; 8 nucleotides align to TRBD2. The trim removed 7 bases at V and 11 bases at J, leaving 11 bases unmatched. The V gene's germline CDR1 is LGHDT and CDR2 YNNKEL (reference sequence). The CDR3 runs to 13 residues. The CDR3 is CASTRDGGERQYF. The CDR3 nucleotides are TGTGCCAGCACCCGGGACGGGGGGGAGAGGCAGTATTTT.

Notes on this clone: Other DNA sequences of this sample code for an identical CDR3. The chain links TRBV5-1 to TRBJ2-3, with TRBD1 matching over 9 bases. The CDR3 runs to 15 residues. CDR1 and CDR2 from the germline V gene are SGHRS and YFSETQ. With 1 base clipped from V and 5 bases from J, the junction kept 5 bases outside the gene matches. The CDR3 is CASSLTGGGGDTQYF. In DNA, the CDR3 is TGCGCCAGCAGCTTGACAGGGGGCGGGGGAGATACGCAGTATTTT.

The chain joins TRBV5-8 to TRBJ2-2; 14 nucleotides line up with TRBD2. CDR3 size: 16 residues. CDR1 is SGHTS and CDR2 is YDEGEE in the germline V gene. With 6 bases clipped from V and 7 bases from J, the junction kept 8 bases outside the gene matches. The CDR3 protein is CASTFPGTSGSGELFF. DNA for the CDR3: TGTGCCAGCACCTTTCCCGGGACTAGCGGGAGCGGGGAGCTGTTTTTT.

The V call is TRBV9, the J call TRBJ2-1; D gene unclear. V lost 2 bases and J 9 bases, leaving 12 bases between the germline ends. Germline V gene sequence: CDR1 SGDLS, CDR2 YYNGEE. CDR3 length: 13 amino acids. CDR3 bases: TGTGCCAGCAGCGTCGGGCCCGGAAGTGAGCAGTTCTTC. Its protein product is CASSVGPGSEQFF.

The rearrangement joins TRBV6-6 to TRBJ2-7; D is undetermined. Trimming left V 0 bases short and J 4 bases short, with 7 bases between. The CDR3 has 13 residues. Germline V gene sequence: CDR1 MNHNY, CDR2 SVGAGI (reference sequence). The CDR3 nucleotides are TGTGCCAGCAGTTACTCGATGGGATACGAGCAGTACTTC. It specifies CASSYSMGYEQYF.

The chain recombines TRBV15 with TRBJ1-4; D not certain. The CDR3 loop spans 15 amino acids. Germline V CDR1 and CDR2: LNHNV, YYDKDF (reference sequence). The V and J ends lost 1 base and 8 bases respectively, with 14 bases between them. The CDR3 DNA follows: TGTGCCACCAGCAGAGCATTACAAGTTGGGGAAAAACTGTTTTTT. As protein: CATSRALQVGEKLFF.

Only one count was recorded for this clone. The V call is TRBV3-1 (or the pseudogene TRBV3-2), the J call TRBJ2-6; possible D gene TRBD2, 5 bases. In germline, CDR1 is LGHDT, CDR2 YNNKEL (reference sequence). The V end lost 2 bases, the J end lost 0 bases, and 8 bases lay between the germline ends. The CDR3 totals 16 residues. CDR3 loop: CASSQMGSSGANVLTF. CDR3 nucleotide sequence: TGTGCCAGCAGCCAAATGGGGAGCTCTGGGGCCAACGTCCTGACTTTC.

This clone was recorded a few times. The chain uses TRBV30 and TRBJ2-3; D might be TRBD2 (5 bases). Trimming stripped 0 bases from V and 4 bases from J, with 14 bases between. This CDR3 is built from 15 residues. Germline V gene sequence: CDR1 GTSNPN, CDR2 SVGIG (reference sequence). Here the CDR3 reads CAWSVGTGKADTQYF. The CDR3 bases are TGTGCCTGGAGTGTAGGTACGGGAAAAGCAGATACGCAGTATTTT.

The CDR3 sequence: CASSLIRPVGGNTIYF. In DNA form, the CDR3 reads TGTGCCAGCAGCTTAATAAGACCTGTTGGAGGAAACACCATATATTTT. The V gene is TRBV5-4, the J gene TRBJ1-3; no reliable D call. The V end lost 2 bases, the J end lost 4 bases, and 16 bases lay between the germline ends. The germline V gene has CDR1 SGHNT and CDR2 YYREEE (reference sequence). The CDR3 is 16 amino acids.

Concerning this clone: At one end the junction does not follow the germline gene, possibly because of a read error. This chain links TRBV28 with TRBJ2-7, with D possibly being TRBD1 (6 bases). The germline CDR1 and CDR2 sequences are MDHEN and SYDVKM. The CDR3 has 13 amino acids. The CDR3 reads CASSAPGTPWGHF. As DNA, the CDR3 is TGTGCCAGCAGTGCCCCAGGGACACCGTGGGGGCACTTC.

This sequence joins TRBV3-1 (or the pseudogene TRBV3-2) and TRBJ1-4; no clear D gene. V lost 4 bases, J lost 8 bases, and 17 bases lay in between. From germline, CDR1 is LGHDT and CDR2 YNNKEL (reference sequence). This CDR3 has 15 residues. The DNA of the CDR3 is TGTGCCAGCAGCCCCGAGGGCCTCCCCTCGGAAAAACTGTTTTTT. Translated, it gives CASSPEGLPSEKLFF.

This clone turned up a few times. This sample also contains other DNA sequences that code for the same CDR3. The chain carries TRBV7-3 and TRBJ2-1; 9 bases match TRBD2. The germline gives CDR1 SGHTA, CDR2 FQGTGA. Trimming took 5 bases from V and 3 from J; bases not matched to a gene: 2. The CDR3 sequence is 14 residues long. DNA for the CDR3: TGTGCCAGCAGCCCGACTAGCGGCTACAATGAGCAGTTCTTC. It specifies CASSPTSGYNEQFF. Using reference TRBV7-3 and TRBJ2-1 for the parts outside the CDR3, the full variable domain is GAGVSQTPSNKVTEKGKYVELRCDPISGHTALYWYRQSLGQGPEFLIYFQGTGAADDSGLPNDRFFAVRPEGSVSTLKIQRTERGDSAVYLCASSPTSGYNEQFFGPGTRLTVL.

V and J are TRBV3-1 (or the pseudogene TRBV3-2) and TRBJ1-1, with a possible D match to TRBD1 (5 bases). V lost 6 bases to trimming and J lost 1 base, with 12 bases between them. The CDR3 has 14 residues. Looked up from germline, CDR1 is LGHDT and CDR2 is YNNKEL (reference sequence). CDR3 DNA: TGTGCCAGCAGGCGGATCAGGGAGAACACTGAAGCTTTCTTT. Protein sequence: CASRRIRENTEAFF.

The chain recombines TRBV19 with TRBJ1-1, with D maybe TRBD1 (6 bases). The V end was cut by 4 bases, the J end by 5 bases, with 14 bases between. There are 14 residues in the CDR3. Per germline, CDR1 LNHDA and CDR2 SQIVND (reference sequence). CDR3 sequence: CASSKHHRETEAFF. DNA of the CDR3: TGTGCCAGTAGTAAGCACCACAGGGAAACTGAAGCTTTCTTT.

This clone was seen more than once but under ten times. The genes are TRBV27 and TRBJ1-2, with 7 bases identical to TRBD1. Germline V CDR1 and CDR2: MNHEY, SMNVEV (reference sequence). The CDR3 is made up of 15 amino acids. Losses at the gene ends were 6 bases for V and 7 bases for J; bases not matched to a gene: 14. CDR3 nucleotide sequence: TGTGCCAGCAGACGAGACAGACAGGGTCTCTCTGGCTACACCTTC. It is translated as CASRRDRQGLSGYTF.

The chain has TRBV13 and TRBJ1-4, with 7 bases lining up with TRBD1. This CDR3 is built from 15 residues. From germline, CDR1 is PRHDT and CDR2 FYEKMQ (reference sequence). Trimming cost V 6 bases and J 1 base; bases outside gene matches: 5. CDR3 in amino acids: CASRSRGETNEKLFF. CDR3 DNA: TGTGCCAGCAGGTCCAGGGGGGAAACTAATGAAAAACTGTTTTTT. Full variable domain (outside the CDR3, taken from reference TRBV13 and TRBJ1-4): AAGVIQSPRHLIKEKRETATLKCYPIPRHDTVYWYQQGPGQDPQFLISFYEKMQSDKGSIPDRFSAQQFSDYHSELNMSSLELGDSALYFCASRSRGETNEKLFFGSGTQLSVL.

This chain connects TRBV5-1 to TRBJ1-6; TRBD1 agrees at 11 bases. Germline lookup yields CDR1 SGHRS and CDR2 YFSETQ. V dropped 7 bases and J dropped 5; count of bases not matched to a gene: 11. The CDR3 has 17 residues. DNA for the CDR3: TGCGCCAGCGGACAGGGGGCGGCCCCCATTGATAATTCACCCCTCCACTTT. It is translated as CASGQGAAPIDNSPLHF.

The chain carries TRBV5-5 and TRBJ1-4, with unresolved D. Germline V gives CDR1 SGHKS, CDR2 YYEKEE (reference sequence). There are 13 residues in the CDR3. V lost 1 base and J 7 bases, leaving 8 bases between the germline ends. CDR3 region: CASSLLPSEKLFF. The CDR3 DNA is TGTGCCAGCAGCTTGTTACCGAGTGAAAAACTGTTTTTT.

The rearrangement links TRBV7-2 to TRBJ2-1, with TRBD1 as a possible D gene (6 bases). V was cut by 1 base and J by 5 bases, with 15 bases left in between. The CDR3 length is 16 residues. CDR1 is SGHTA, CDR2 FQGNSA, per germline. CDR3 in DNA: TGTGCCAGCAGCTTAGTGAGGGGGACACACCACAATGAGCAGTTCTTC. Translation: CASSLVRGTHHNEQFF. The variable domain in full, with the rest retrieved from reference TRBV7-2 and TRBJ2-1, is GAGVSQSPSNKVTEKGKDVELRCDPISGHTALYWYRQSLGQGLEFLIYFQGNSAPDKSGLPSDRFSAERTGGSVSTLTIQRTQQEDSAVYLCASSLVRGTHHNEQFFGPGTRLTVL.

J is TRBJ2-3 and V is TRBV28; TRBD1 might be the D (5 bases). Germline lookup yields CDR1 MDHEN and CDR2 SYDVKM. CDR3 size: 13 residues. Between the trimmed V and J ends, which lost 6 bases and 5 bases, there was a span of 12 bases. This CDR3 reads CASSSGSRDTQYF. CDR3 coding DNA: TGTGCCAGCAGCTCAGGGTCCAGAGATACGCAGTATTTT.